The count of the clone carrying this TCR beta chain is one. The antigen is not known. This entry belongs to a study of a mutant IDH1 vaccine in newly diagnosed glioma. Study overall: Males made up 62.5% and females about 40% of treated patients, whose mean age was around 41 years. Previous treatment comprised radiotherapy, temozolomide, or both, mostly both. V12 occurred at week 35 and V13 at week 47.

Clones were sequenced by immunoSEQ multiplex PCR, and TCRdb holds only the in-frame ones, with some missing. The repertoire holds approximately 50,000 clones, 79% seen once, with 6.5% to 7.5% in the top ten. Germline V gene lookup returns CDR1 SGHRS and CDR2 YFSETQ. The J segment lost 2 bases and the V segment lost 0 bases, leaving 3 bases of the junction unmatched. The CDR3 consists of 15 residues. Sample time point: week 35, safety follow-up. Doses comprised 300 ug of mutant IDH1 20-mer peptide each, plus topical imiquimod. The study gave patients eight vaccinations in weeks 1, 3, 5, 7, 11, 15, 19, 23.

The source material was PBMCs, sampled from a glioma patient whose treatment included an IDH1 peptide vaccine. The receptor was derived from a man aged 40-55 years with glioma. The chain employs TRBV5-1 and TRBJ2-3; the match to TRBD1 covers 7 bases. The CDR3 here is CASSLGQGFTDTQYF. CDR3 nucleotides: TGCGCCAGCAGCTTGGGACAGGGCTTCACAGATACGCAGTATTTT.